This T cell receptor beta chain was recovered during a study of blood T cell repertoires in COVID-19. Background on the study: Acute-phase and convalescent COVID-19 samples originated in the United States, Italy and Spain. The analysed material was cDNA or gDNA that came from T cells, B-cell-depleted T cells, or PBMCs.

V gave up 6 bases and J gave up 8 bases, with 19 bases separating them. Germline-derived CDR1 and CDR2 are LNHDA and SQIVND (reference sequence). The CDR3 loop spans 14 amino acids. In the authors' methods: Estimated nucleated cell counts came from reference gene primer amplification. Repertoires were generated with immunoSEQ multiplex PCR, while TCRdb's copy carries only in-frame clones and drops some. The V and J calls and clone size are taken from that table; D and trimming were inferred from the DNA. The sample yields about 180,000 clones, around four fifths seen once. The receptor's source is a man in his 70s with active or convalescent COVID-19. The chain recombines TRBV19 with TRBJ1-1, with TRBD1 as a possible D gene (6 bases). The sample was peripheral blood. The CDR3 region has the DNA TGTGCCAGTAGACGACCTCGGACAGATGAAGAAGCTTTCTTT. This sequence encodes CASRRPRTDEEAFF.